The rows below give T cell receptor beta chains drawn from one sample of a study of cytomegalovirus exposure and HLA in healthy donors. Only in-frame clones appear in the TCRdb table, and some are missing; sequencing was by immunoSEQ multiplex PCR. This sample has fewer than 150,000 clones, with approximately 86% found just once. Sequencing used PBMCs. The receptors derive from a woman aged 18-29 years in good health and CMV-seropositive. Each CDR3 is given with its conserved first and last residue. The D gene is left open where the match is weak. A clone size is listed for some rows: how often the clone was seen (once, few, many), or a class if it is expanded.

d_call: NA; v_call: TRBV9; clone_size: NA; j_call: TRBJ2-3; cdr3_nt: TGTGCCAGCAGCGTAGTAGCATCAGCAGATACGCAGTATTTT; cdr3_aa: CASSVVASADTQYF
d_call: TRBD1; v_call: TRBV11-2; clone_size: NA; j_call: TRBJ1-1; cdr3_nt: TGTGCCAGCAGCATGCGACAGGGCCCGAACACTGAAGCTTTCTTT; cdr3_aa: CASSMRQGPNTEAFF
d_call: NA; v_call: TRBV4-2; clone_size: once; j_call: TRBJ1-1; cdr3_nt: TGTGCCAGCAGCCTTGGACGGGGAGCTTTCTTT; cdr3_aa: CASSLGRGAFF
d_call: TRBD1; v_call: TRBV2; clone_size: NA; j_call: TRBJ2-5; cdr3_nt: TGTGCCAGCAGCGGGACAGAGACGGGGACCCAGTACTTC; cdr3_aa: CASSGTETGTQYF
d_call: NA; v_call: TRBV28; clone_size: NA; j_call: TRBJ2-7; cdr3_nt: TGTGCCAGCAGCAACCAGGGATTTGAGCAGTACTTC; cdr3_aa: CASSNQGFEQYF
d_call: NA; v_call: TRBV15; clone_size: NA; j_call: TRBJ2-4; cdr3_nt: TGTGCCACCAGCTACAGGCACAGGGAAGCCAAAAACATTCAGTACTTC; cdr3_aa: CATSYRHREAKNIQYF
d_call: NA; v_call: TRBV20-1; clone_size: once; j_call: TRBJ2-3; cdr3_nt: TGCAGTGCCCTCAGCACAGATACGCAGTATTTT; cdr3_aa: CSALSTDTQYF
d_call: NA; v_call: TRBV5-1; clone_size: NA; j_call: TRBJ1-4; cdr3_nt: TGCGCCAGCAGCTTGAGAGGTGGGAATGAAAAACTGTTTTTT; cdr3_aa: CASSLRGGNEKLFF
d_call: TRBD1; v_call: TRBV19; clone_size: NA; j_call: TRBJ2-7; cdr3_nt: TGTGCCAGTAGTATACCCCGGGACAGGGGCTACGAGCAGTACTTC; cdr3_aa: CASSIPRDRGYEQYF
d_call: NA; v_call: TRBV4-3; clone_size: NA; j_call: TRBJ1-2; cdr3_nt: TGCGCCAGCAGCCAAGTGGCGGAAGCTAACTATGGCTACACCTTC; cdr3_aa: CASSQVAEANYGYTF
d_call: TRBD1; v_call: TRBV10-3; clone_size: few; j_call: TRBJ1-2; cdr3_nt: TGTGCCATCAGTGAGTCCGGACAGGTCTATGGCTACACCTTC; cdr3_aa: CAISESGQVYGYTF
d_call: TRBD1; v_call: TRBV7-2; clone_size: NA; j_call: TRBJ2-7; cdr3_nt: TGTGCCAGCAGCTTCCGACAGGGGGCCTACGAGCAGTACTTC; cdr3_aa: CASSFRQGAYEQYF
d_call: NA; v_call: TRBV16; clone_size: few; j_call: TRBJ1-1; cdr3_nt: TGTGCCAGCAGCCAATCGGGACTGGGGAACACTGAAGCTTTCTTT; cdr3_aa: CASSQSGLGNTEAFF
d_call: NA; v_call: TRBV27; clone_size: NA; j_call: TRBJ2-1; cdr3_nt: TGTGCCAGCAGTTTGGGCAGGGTGAGAAGTGAGCAGTTCTTC; cdr3_aa: CASSLGRVRSEQFF
d_call: NA; v_call: TRBV27; clone_size: NA; j_call: TRBJ1-5; cdr3_nt: TGTGCCAGCAGTTTAATCGGGAGACTGGATACCAATCAGCCCCAGCATTTT; cdr3_aa: CASSLIGRLDTNQPQHF
d_call: NA; v_call: TRBV7-9; clone_size: NA; j_call: TRBJ2-1; cdr3_nt: TGTGCCAGCAGCTACCGGGACTCCCGAACCCAGGGGCAGTTCTTC; cdr3_aa: CASSYRDSRTQGQFF
d_call: NA; v_call: TRBV18; clone_size: NA; j_call: TRBJ1-1; cdr3_nt: TGTGCCAGCTCACCATCGTTCTTTGCTGAAGCTTTCTTT; cdr3_aa: CASSPSFFAEAFF
d_call: TRBD2; v_call: TRBV10-3; clone_size: NA; j_call: TRBJ2-7; cdr3_nt: TGTGCCACCAAGGGCCTGGGACTAGCGGGGGGGGAGCAGTACTTC; cdr3_aa: CATKGLGLAGGEQYF
d_call: TRBD1; v_call: TRBV27; clone_size: NA; j_call: TRBJ2-7; cdr3_nt: TGTGCCAGCAGTCCCTACAGGGGCGAGCAGTACTTC; cdr3_aa: CASSPYRGEQYF
d_call: TRBD1; v_call: TRBV6-6; clone_size: NA; j_call: TRBJ2-2; cdr3_nt: TGTGCCAGCAGTCCTCCGGGACAGGGGAACACCGGGGAGCTGTTTTTT; cdr3_aa: CASSPPGQGNTGELFF
d_call: NA; v_call: TRBV11-3; clone_size: once; j_call: TRBJ1-1; cdr3_nt: TGTGCCAGCAGCTCGGCGGCGGGGTCTGAAGCTTTCTTT; cdr3_aa: CASSSAAGSEAFF
d_call: TRBD2; v_call: TRBV9; clone_size: NA; j_call: TRBJ2-3; cdr3_nt: TGTGCCAGCAGTATACTTCCAGCGGGAGCAGAAGATACGCAGTATTTT; cdr3_aa: CASSILPAGAEDTQYF
d_call: NA; v_call: TRBV5-4; clone_size: NA; j_call: TRBJ2-7; cdr3_nt: TGTGCCAGCAGCCTAGTCTCCCCTTTCGGCGAGCAGTACTTC; cdr3_aa: CASSLVSPFGEQYF
d_call: TRBD2; v_call: TRBV29-1; clone_size: NA; j_call: TRBJ2-1; cdr3_nt: TGCAGCGCTGAAGAGGGGCTAGCGGACTCCTACAATGAGCAGTTCTTC; cdr3_aa: CSAEEGLADSYNEQFF
d_call: NA; v_call: TRBV2; clone_size: NA; j_call: TRBJ2-3; cdr3_nt: TGTGCCAGCAGTGTTGTCAGGACTACAGATACGCAGTATTTT; cdr3_aa: CASSVVRTTDTQYF
d_call: TRBD2; v_call: TRBV12-5; clone_size: NA; j_call: TRBJ2-3; cdr3_nt: TGTGCTAGTGGTTTGGCCCGGACTAGCGGTTACACAGATACGCAGTATTTT; cdr3_aa: CASGLARTSGYTDTQYF
d_call: TRBD1; v_call: TRBV27; clone_size: few; j_call: TRBJ1-5; cdr3_nt: TGTGCCAGCAAAGCCGGGACAGGAGCACAGCCCCAGCATTTT; cdr3_aa: CASKAGTGAQPQHF
d_call: TRBD1; v_call: TRBV4-1; clone_size: NA; j_call: TRBJ2-7; cdr3_nt: TGCGCCAGCAGCGACCAGGGGGTCTCCTACGAGCAGTACTTC; cdr3_aa: CASSDQGVSYEQYF
d_call: NA; v_call: TRBV7-2; clone_size: NA; j_call: TRBJ1-6; cdr3_nt: TGTGCCAGCAGCTTAGACCCTAGTTCACCCCTCCACTTT; cdr3_aa: CASSLDPSSPLHF
d_call: TRBD1; v_call: TRBV19; clone_size: NA; j_call: TRBJ1-5; cdr3_nt: TGTGCCAGTAGTCGCCAGAGGGACAGGGTGAGCAATCAGCCCCAGCATTTT; cdr3_aa: CASSRQRDRVSNQPQHF
d_call: NA; v_call: TRBV4-1; clone_size: NA; j_call: TRBJ2-5; cdr3_nt: TGCGCCAGCAGCCTAACGGGAGTTCAAGAGACCCAGTACTTC; cdr3_aa: CASSLTGVQETQYF
d_call: TRBD1; v_call: TRBV5-4; clone_size: NA; j_call: TRBJ1-1; cdr3_nt: TGTGCCAGCAGCTTGAATCGGGGGACAGGGGGCGGTGGGACTGAAGCTTTCTTT; cdr3_aa: CASSLNRGTGGGGTEAFF
d_call: TRBD2; v_call: TRBV11-2; clone_size: NA; j_call: TRBJ2-7; cdr3_nt: TGTGCCAGCAGCCCACGTACGGGTAGAGGCGGGAGCGAGCAGTACTTC; cdr3_aa: CASSPRTGRGGSEQYF
d_call: TRBD1; v_call: TRBV6-5; clone_size: NA; j_call: TRBJ2-6; cdr3_nt: TGTGCCAGCAGGAAACAGGGGGCTGGGGCCAACGTCCTGACTTTC; cdr3_aa: CASRKQGAGANVLTF
d_call: TRBD2; v_call: TRBV30; clone_size: NA; j_call: TRBJ2-1; cdr3_nt: TGTGCCTGGAGTGTTATCGCGGGAGAGGATGAGCAGTTCTTC; cdr3_aa: CAWSVIAGEDEQFF
d_call: TRBD2; v_call: TRBV5-6; clone_size: NA; j_call: TRBJ2-5; cdr3_nt: TGTGCCAGCAGCTTGTATAGCGGGACACAAGAGACCCAGTACTTC; cdr3_aa: CASSLYSGTQETQYF
d_call: TRBD1; v_call: TRBV19; clone_size: NA; j_call: TRBJ1-6; cdr3_nt: TGTGCCAGTATCAGCCGGGACAGTAATTCACCCCTCCACTTT; cdr3_aa: CASISRDSNSPLHF
d_call: NA; v_call: TRBV28; clone_size: few; j_call: TRBJ1-1; cdr3_nt: TGTGCCAGCAATGCGGTCTTGAACACTGAAGCTTTCTTT; cdr3_aa: CASNAVLNTEAFF
d_call: TRBD2; v_call: TRBV5-6; clone_size: NA; j_call: TRBJ2-2; cdr3_nt: TGTGCCAGCAGCCGGACTAGCGCCAACACCGGGGAGCTGTTTTTT; cdr3_aa: CASSRTSANTGELFF
d_call: TRBD1; v_call: TRBV6-5; clone_size: NA; j_call: TRBJ2-2; cdr3_nt: TGTGCCAGCTCCGGGACAGGGGCGGGCACCGGGGAGCTGTTTTTT; cdr3_aa: CASSGTGAGTGELFF
d_call: TRBD1; v_call: TRBV7-9; clone_size: NA; j_call: TRBJ2-7; cdr3_nt: TGTGCCAGCAGCTCTTACAGGGGCTACGAGCAGTACTTC; cdr3_aa: CASSSYRGYEQYF
d_call: NA; v_call: TRBV7-9; clone_size: NA; j_call: TRBJ1-2; cdr3_nt: TGTGCCAGCAGCTCGGACACCTATGGCTACACCTTC; cdr3_aa: CASSSDTYGYTF
d_call: NA; v_call: TRBV5-8; clone_size: NA; j_call: TRBJ2-1; cdr3_nt: TGTGCCAGCAGACCATATGGTGGACTTTTACACAATGAGCAGTTCTTC; cdr3_aa: CASRPYGGLLHNEQFF
d_call: TRBD1; v_call: TRBV18; clone_size: once; j_call: TRBJ1-2; cdr3_nt: TGTGCCAGCTCACCGACAGGGGACTATGGCTACACCTTC; cdr3_aa: CASSPTGDYGYTF
d_call: NA; v_call: TRBV4-2; clone_size: NA; j_call: TRBJ2-1; cdr3_nt: TGTGCCAGCAGCCAGGGCAACGGGGTCTTGGGATACAATGAGCAGTTCTTC; cdr3_aa: CASSQGNGVLGYNEQFF
d_call: NA; v_call: TRBV19; clone_size: NA; j_call: TRBJ2-1; cdr3_nt: TGTGCCAGTAGTACTGACAGATACAATGAGCAGTTCTTC; cdr3_aa: CASSTDRYNEQFF
d_call: NA; v_call: TRBV19; clone_size: NA; j_call: TRBJ1-4; cdr3_nt: TGTGCCAGTAGTATGACCAGGGGAGATGAAAAACTGTTTTTT; cdr3_aa: CASSMTRGDEKLFF
d_call: TRBD1; v_call: TRBV28; clone_size: few; j_call: TRBJ2-4; cdr3_nt: TGTGCCAGCAGTTTATTGTGGTTTCGGGACAGGGACACCAAAAACATTCAGTACTTC; cdr3_aa: CASSLLWFRDRDTKNIQYF
d_call: NA; v_call: TRBV28; clone_size: NA; j_call: TRBJ1-5; cdr3_nt: TGTGCCAGCAGTTTATCCGGGAACCTAGGCCCTTATAGCAATCAGCCCCAGCATTTT; cdr3_aa: CASSLSGNLGPYSNQPQHF
d_call: NA; v_call: TRBV6-1; clone_size: NA; j_call: TRBJ2-3; cdr3_nt: TGTGCCAGCAGTGAAGCTGAGGGAATCGGTACGCAGTATTTT; cdr3_aa: CASSEAEGIGTQYF
d_call: NA; v_call: TRBV7-8; clone_size: once; j_call: TRBJ1-5; cdr3_nt: TGTGCCAGCAGCTTACCAGGCGGGAGCAATCAGCCCCAGCATTTT; cdr3_aa: CASSLPGGSNQPQHF
d_call: NA; v_call: TRBV4-1; clone_size: NA; j_call: TRBJ1-4; cdr3_nt: TGCGCCAGCAGCCAACCCCGCGGAGGGTCGTCGACTAATGAAAAACTGTTTTTT; cdr3_aa: CASSQPRGGSSTNEKLFF
d_call: NA; v_call: TRBV6-1; clone_size: once; j_call: TRBJ1-3; cdr3_nt: TGTGCCAGCAGTGATCAGGGGTTGGGAAACACCATATATTTT; cdr3_aa: CASSDQGLGNTIYF
d_call: NA; v_call: TRBV28; clone_size: NA; j_call: TRBJ1-2; cdr3_nt: TGTGCCAGCAGTCGGGACACGGACATTGGTGGCTACACCTTC; cdr3_aa: CASSRDTDIGGYTF
d_call: NA; v_call: TRBV4-2; clone_size: NA; j_call: TRBJ1-2; cdr3_nt: TGTGCCAGCAGCCAAGATTCGGGGAGAATCTATGGCTACACCTTC; cdr3_aa: CASSQDSGRIYGYTF